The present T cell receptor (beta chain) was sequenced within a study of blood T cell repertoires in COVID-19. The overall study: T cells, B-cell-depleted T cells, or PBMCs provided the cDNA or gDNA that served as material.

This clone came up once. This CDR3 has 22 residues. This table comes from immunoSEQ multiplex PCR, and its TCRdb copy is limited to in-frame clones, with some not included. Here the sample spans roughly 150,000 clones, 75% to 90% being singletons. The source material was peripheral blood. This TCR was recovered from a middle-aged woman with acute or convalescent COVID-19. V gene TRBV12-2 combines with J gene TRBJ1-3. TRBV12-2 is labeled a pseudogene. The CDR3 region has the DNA TGTGCAAGTCGCTTAGTTAATGCGGGGCCAACACTTCCGCCAAGCTCTGGAAACACCATATATTTT. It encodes CASRLVNAGPTLPPSSGNTIYF.